Presented here are 9 T cell receptor beta chains from one specimen sequenced in a study of early T cells in non-severe SARS-CoV-2 infection. TCRdb redid the calling of the 5' RACE reads with MiXCR, one entry per CDR3 protein. The sample records about 87,000 distinct CDR3 sequences, approximately 15% being singletons. Sequenced material: whole blood. These receptor sequences come from an adult who was a healthcare worker with PCR-confirmed SARS-CoV-2 infection or an uninfected control (not recorded which).

This clonotype has just a few counts. CDR3 sequence: CASSPNRRVYEQYF. CDR3 nucleotides: TGTGCCAGCTCACCTAATAGAAGGGTCTACGAGCAGTACTTC. This chain uses TRBV18 with TRBJ2-7; D call uncertain. The CDR3 has 14 amino acids. The germline V gene encodes CDR1 KGHSH and CDR2 LQKENI. Deletions cut 3 bases from V and 3 bases from J, with 12 bases between.

The chain recombines TRBV20-1 with TRBJ2-1, with a possible D match to TRBD1 (5 bases). Germline assignment: CDR1 DFQATT and CDR2 SNEGSKA (reference sequence). The V gene lost 4 bases and the J gene lost 2 bases, with 9 bases spanning the gap. The CDR3 has 13 residues. The CDR3 is CSAIGQAYNEQFF. DNA of the CDR3: TGCAGTGCTATTGGACAAGCCTACAATGAGCAGTTCTTC.

This sequence joins TRBV28 and TRBJ1-1, with unresolved D. Trimming took off 10 bases at V and 4 bases at J, with 16 bases between the two ends. CDR3 length equals 13 residues. Germline CDR1 and CDR2: MDHEN and SYDVKM. The CDR3 sequence is CATSLGGRTEAFF. The CDR3, as DNA: TGTGCCACCAGCCTGGGCGGGCGCACTGAAGCTTTCTTT.

This clonotype was detected ten times or more. The chain employs TRBV6-5 and TRBJ1-1; D remains unclear. The CDR3 spans 12 residues. V gave up 6 bases and J gave up 3 bases, with 8 bases separating them. Per the germline V gene, CDR1 is MNHEY and CDR2 is SVGAGI. This CDR3 reads CASRSEDTEAFF. The CDR3 DNA reads TGTGCCAGCAGATCGGAGGACACTGAAGCTTTCTTT.

This clonotype was seen repeatedly, ten times or more. V is TRBV4-2 and J is TRBJ1-6, with D possibly matching TRBD1 (6 bases). Germline loops: CDR1 LGHNA, CDR2 YNFKEQ. Trimming took off 1 base at V and 6 bases at J, with 13 bases between the two ends. This CDR3 has 16 amino acids. DNA for the CDR3: TGTGCCAGCAGCCAAGGATCGACAGGACTTAATTCACCCCTCCACTTT. Its protein product is CASSQGSTGLNSPLHF.

The chain combines TRBV5-1 with TRBJ2-7; TRBD1 matches at 8 bases. There are 15 residues in the CDR3. The V gene end was trimmed by 4 bases and the J gene end by 7 bases; junction bases not matched to a gene: 13. The V gene's germline CDR1 is SGHRS and CDR2 YFSETQ. The CDR3 here is CASSLRTGRPREQYF. In DNA, the CDR3 is TGCGCCAGCAGCCTTAGGACAGGGCGACCTAGGGAGCAGTACTTC.

CDR3 sequence reads: CSARGTDQPQHF. The DNA for the CDR3 is TGCAGCGCCAGGGGGACCGATCAGCCCCAGCATTTT. The chain uses TRBV29-1 and TRBJ1-5; 7 bases are a match to TRBD1. The germline gives CDR1 SQVTM, CDR2 ANQGSEA. V gave up 7 bases and J gave up 5 bases; unmatched junction bases: 5. The CDR3 covers 12 residues.

This clonotype was observed at least ten times. The gene calls are TRBV5-6 and TRBJ1-1; D is ambiguous. Germline V CDR1 and CDR2: SGHDT, YYEEEE. This CDR3 region has 14 residues. Deletions cut 1 base from V and 5 bases from J, with 12 bases between. CDR3 DNA: TGTGCCAGCAGCTTGAGATACGGTGGGACTGAAGCTTTCTTT. Protein sequence: CASSLRYGGTEAFF.

The V call is TRBV12-3 or TRBV12-4, the J call TRBJ2-7; no clear D. V was clipped by 7 bases and J by 4 bases, with 14 bases between them. The CDR3 runs 13 residues. DNA of the CDR3: TGTGCCAGCACCCCCCCGGGCGGATACGAGCAGTACTTC. It yields the protein CASTPPGGYEQYF.